Following are 14 T cell receptor beta chains from one sample sequenced in a study of T cell changes during pregnancy in multiple sclerosis (dated by TCRdb to between 2017 and 2020). Libraries were prepared through the immunoSEQ multiplex PCR assay. Here the immuneACCESS table is served through TCRdb, limited to in-frame sequences with V and J called. Missing clones are a known gap in these copies; in checked studies unresolved V genes cover under half, and the rest lacks a known reason. The sample table holds about 100,000 clones, of which about 92% were seen once. The ten biggest clones cover about 1.9% of the sample. Sequences were derived from peripheral blood, sampled after pregnancy. The receptors shown here come from a female donor with multiple sclerosis, enrolled in a pregnancy study.

V is TRBV5-1 and J is TRBJ2-4; 12 bases map to TRBD2. The length of the CDR3 is 16 residues. Germline CDR1 and CDR2: SGHRS and YFSETQ. The ends lost 3 bases at V and 0 bases at J; junction bases unmatched: 1. CDR3 nucleotides: TGCGCCAGCAGCTCGGGACTAGCGGGAGCCAAAAACATTCAGTACTTC. Translated, it gives CASSSGLAGAKNIQYF.

The chain links TRBV29-1 to TRBJ2-7, with 7 bases fitting TRBD1. Trimming at V came to 5 bases and at J to 3 bases, leaving 4 bases not matched to a gene. Germline V gene data show CDR1 as SQVTM and CDR2 as ANQGSEA. The CDR3 contains 12 residues. The CDR3 loop is CSVTGTDYEQYF. In DNA, the CDR3 is TGCAGCGTTACCGGGACAGACTACGAGCAGTACTTC.

The V and J genes are TRBV30 and TRBJ2-7; 8 bases fit TRBD2. The CDR3 covers 13 residues. Germline CDR1 GTSNPN, CDR2 SVGIG (reference sequence). V lost 3 bases to trimming and J lost 3 bases; unmatched junction nucleotides: 4. CDR3 sequence: CAWRGLAGYEQYF. The DNA of the CDR3 is TGTGCCTGGAGAGGGCTAGCGGGCTACGAGCAGTACTTC.

The chain couples TRBV27 to TRBJ2-3; 11 bases are shared with TRBD2. The CDR3 runs to 18 residues. The germline V gene encodes CDR1 MNHEY and CDR2 SMNVEV (reference sequence). The V segment lost 7 bases and the J segment 0 bases; nucleotides outside the gene matches: 12. The DNA of the CDR3 is TGTGCCAGCACCTCTGGGACTAGCGGCGGTGCTAGCACAGATACGCAGTATTTT. Protein sequence: CASTSGTSGGASTDTQYF.

V usage is TRBV5-4 and J usage is TRBJ1-2, with TRBD1 matching 7 bases. The CDR3 has 14 amino acids. Germline CDR1 SGHNT, CDR2 YYREEE (reference sequence). Unmatched junction bases numbered 2, after V lost 3 bases and J lost 0 bases. The CDR3 region has the DNA TGTGCCAGCAGCTACGGGACAGCTAACTATGGCTACACCTTC. Translation: CASSYGTANYGYTF.

This clone was observed once. This sequence joins TRBV30 and TRBJ2-1; tentative D call: TRBD1 (5 bases). This CDR3 contains 16 residues. V dropped 2 bases and J dropped 0 bases, with 14 bases sitting between them. The germline V gene encodes CDR1 GTSNPN and CDR2 SVGIG (reference sequence). The CDR3 region is CAWSTGWQGSYNEQFF. CDR3 in DNA: TGTGCCTGGAGTACCGGGTGGCAGGGCTCCTACAATGAGCAGTTCTTC.

The genes are TRBV5-6 and TRBJ2-7; 7 bases fit TRBD1. This CDR3 comprises 13 residues. Germline CDR1 reads SGHDT; CDR2 reads YYEEEE. The ends lost 4 bases at V and 1 base at J; junction bases unmatched: 2. This CDR3 is CASSQTGSYEQYF. The CDR3 nucleotides read TGTGCCAGCAGCCAGACAGGGTCCTACGAGCAGTACTTC.

This rearrangement joins TRBV11-3 to TRBJ1-4; D is unresolved. In germline, CDR1 is SGHNT, CDR2 YENEEA. This CDR3 is built from 13 residues. V was cut by 8 bases and J by 5 bases, with 12 bases left in between. CDR3 region: CASRSRPNEKLFF. For the CDR3, the DNA is TGTGCCAGCCGTAGCAGACCGAATGAAAAACTGTTTTTT. Combining the CDR3 with reference TRBV11-3 and TRBJ1-4 gives the whole variable domain EAGVVQSPRYKIIEKKQPVAFWCNPISGHNTLYWYLQNLGQGPELLIRYENEEAVDDSQLPKDRFSAERLKGVDSTLKIQPAELGDSAVYLCASRSRPNEKLFFGSGTQLSVL.

In its sample, this clone was seen once. The chain couples TRBV30 to TRBJ1-2, with 9 bases matching TRBD1. The CDR3 contains 12 residues. The V gene's germline CDR1 is GTSNPN and CDR2 SVGIG (reference sequence). Trimming cost V 5 bases and J 5 bases; bases outside gene matches: 3. This CDR3 reads CAWLTGGYGYTF. In DNA, the CDR3 is TGTGCCTGGCTGACAGGGGGATATGGCTACACCTTC.

The gene calls are TRBV2 and TRBJ2-4; a possible D gene is TRBD1 (6 bases). This CDR3 is 15 amino acids long. V lost 6 bases to trimming and J lost 8 bases, with 20 bases between them. Germline V CDR1 and CDR2: SNHLY, FYNNEI. The CDR3 DNA is TGTGCCAGCAGGGCAGACAGGCTGGTGGCCGACATTCAGTACTTC. It translates to CASRADRLVADIQYF.

The genes are TRBV19 and TRBJ2-5; 9 bases are shared with TRBD1. J was trimmed by 1 base and V by 5 bases; bases with no gene match: 5. Germline V lookup: CDR1 LNHDA, CDR2 SQIVND (reference sequence). The CDR3 runs 15 residues. The CDR3 loop reads CASSAWDRAQETQYF. The CDR3 DNA reads TGTGCCAGTAGTGCATGGGACAGGGCCCAAGAGACCCAGTACTTC.

The chain employs TRBV5-4 and TRBJ2-3, with 14 bases identical to TRBD2. CDR1 and CDR2 from the germline V gene are SGHNT and YYREEE (reference sequence). The CDR3 loop spans 17 amino acids. Trimming at V came to 4 bases and at J to 2 bases, leaving 6 bases not matched to a gene. The CDR3 spells CASSRLAGGGDTDTQYF. The CDR3 nucleotides are TGTGCCAGCAGCCGACTAGCGGGGGGGGGAGACACAGATACGCAGTATTTT. Looking up the rest from reference TRBV5-4 and TRBJ2-3 gives the full variable domain: ETGVTQSPTHLIKTRGQQVTLRCSSQSGHNTVSWYQQALGQGPQFIFQYYREEENGRGNFPPRFSGLQFPNYSSELNVNALELDDSALYLCASSRLAGGGDTDTQYFGPGTRLTVL.

The gene calls are TRBV30 and TRBJ2-2, with 10 bases identical to TRBD2. Germline V gene data show CDR1 as GTSNPN and CDR2 as SVGIG (reference sequence). CDR3 length: 15 residues. V shed 2 bases, J shed 6 bases, and the junction held 6 bases outside the gene matches. The CDR3 is CAWSSGRAGAGELFF. In nucleotides, the CDR3 is TGTGCCTGGAGTAGCGGGAGGGCCGGTGCCGGGGAGCTGTTTTTT.

The chain is built from TRBV4-1 and TRBJ2-2, with TRBD2 matching over 9 bases. The CDR3 has 17 amino acids. CDR1 MGHRA and CDR2 YSYEKL come from the germline V gene. J was trimmed by 4 bases and V by 0 bases; bases with no gene match: 6. CDR3 loop: CASSQERGGAATGELFF. DNA for the CDR3: TGCGCCAGCAGCCAAGAGCGGGGGGGTGCAGCCACCGGGGAGCTGTTTTTT.